Below, one T cell receptor beta chain is given with its context. This clonotype has a count of ten or more. Its antigen is still unknown. No per-base quality is available; no much larger clone lies one base away. 500 ng RNA was reverse transcribed with SuperScript III using primers against the alpha and beta constant regions. Separate alpha and beta chain libraries were generated by chain-specific third strand synthesis with multiplexing indices. To avoid primer bias, the protocol used one single primer pair to amplify every rearrangement within a chain, and the protocol also attached molecular barcodes to each cDNA molecule. The SP2 sequencing primer site and a random hexamer were carried on a 5' RACE adapter, to which purified cDNA was joined by T4 RNA Ligase 1. Second strand synthesis was performed with Phusion polymerase and primed from the SP2 site, and slow temperature ramps were applied to favor optimal annealing. Joined together, two random hexamer sequences that had both been added before amplification formed the 12-nucleotide barcode of each molecule. A brief initial PCR introduced P5 and P7 adapter elements together with a second index, and an approximately 25-cycle amplification PCR using P5s and P7 primers was subsequently performed. The libraries went through approximately 25 PCR cycles in total, were quantified on a Qubit, were sized on a Bioanalyzer, and were diluted to approximately 4.2 nM. Normalized libraries were sequenced on an Illumina MiSeq with 2 x 250 paired-end kits. Reverse transcription reactions underwent purification over MinElute columns, with elution into around 10 ul Tris-Cl. The adapter ligations were run for 23 hours at 16 degrees C, and AMPure XP beads at a 1:1 ratio were afterwards used to clean them. Per the source publication's procedure: Demultiplexed FASTQ files were processed with a modified Decombinator by which V, J, insert and barcode information was output. Sequences that shared a barcode but differed from the dominant sequence were discarded as errors, and original cDNA molecules were estimated by counting barcodes clustered at Levenshtein distance 3. Downstream analyses used R packages ineq, vegan, igraph and RCytoscape, with IMGT nomenclature and CDR3 definitions. To avoid skew from clonal expansion, each TCR was counted once, and V gene usage was computed over distinct sequences. Within a donor, similarity networks joined unique CDR3 amino acid sequences in every case where two of them were separated by a single Levenshtein edit. Published HIV-specific CDR3s (just over 90 alpha, 700 to 900 beta) and CMV-specific CDR3s (13 alpha, about 250 beta) were assembled and queried against the repertoires. Random subsampling to size-matched repertoires showed patients' decreased diversity was not caused by their lower sequence numbers. TCRdb cleaned the public reads at Q25 with fastp, built clones with MiXCR and kept in-frame beta chains. Each CDR3 protein gets just one entry, which takes the most common genes and DNA from the rows behind it. The V and J calls here are based on TCRdb, not the publication. This sample comprises about 8,300 distinct CDR3 sequences, 9% to 10% of them detected only once. The top ten clones comprise around 20% of the sample.

This sample stems from a study of HIV-infected patients and healthy controls (dated by TCRdb to between 2012 and 2015). Regarding the research as a whole: After three months of therapy, CD4 counts in most of the 16 patients increased to a modest but significant degree while remaining below normal ranges. Viral load became undetectable in about 65% of the 16 patients by the second bleed and in all patients after a further year of therapy. Patients lacked overall T-cell lymphocytopenia, and total CDR3 counts per chain did not differ significantly from controls. CD8 counts did not change consistently during early therapy, while the CD4:CD8 ratio increased slightly. The study tested whether deep TCR repertoire sequencing of HIV patients' small blood samples could capture immune perturbation and reconstitution. The study at large found these results: Pairing of alpha and beta chains was not determined in the samples. Most CMV-associated CDR3s became more frequent during therapy, although their change was not significant, whereas HIV-associated CDR3s showed a significant decrease in frequency. In size-matched repertoire data, the apparent post-therapy recovery of the Gini index in HIV-infected patients was not replicated. Oligoclonality may be reflected in the significantly higher mean Gini indices of HIV-infected repertoires compared with controls. Significantly different mean usage between HIV-infected patients and controls was observed for eight alpha and eight beta V genes. Compared with untreated HIV+ repertoires, healthy control repertoires had roughly threefold more distinct CDR3s and higher Shannon diversity. Alpha-chain CDR3s from MAIT cells appeared at high frequency in healthy controls but were severely depleted in HIV+ repertoires. Unequal numbers of distinct sequences between patients and controls complicated comparisons, and size-matching overweighted rare events from HIV-infected data. Healthy controls shared more CDR3s between individuals than HIV+ patients, by Jaccard index and by count of highly shared sequences. Processing was restricted to sixteen HIV-infected individuals, which the authors judged to be a major constraint on the generalizability of the findings. In the study, no determination of donor HLA types was made. The dynamics of distinct T-cell subpopulations could not be separated, and sequencing depth was restricted, because whole blood was used. The study cohorts differed slightly in age and sex profile, but those differences did not account for the observed differences in diversity.

V and J are trimmed by 3 bases and 3 bases, and the gene matches miss 8 bases of the junction. CDR1 and CDR2 are read off the germline V gene as SGHTA and FQGNSA. Inclusive of the bounding cysteine and phenylalanine, the CDR3 is 15 residues long. Only the CDR3 DNA is retained, 45 bases long and in frame from the first base. Whole blood was used without cell fractionation, so all unsorted peripheral T cells were reflected in the repertoire. For RNA extraction, an approximately 2.5 ml sample of peripheral blood was drawn into Tempus tubes. The study enrolled HIV-infected adults who had not yet received antiretroviral therapy and were about to begin treatment, and it processed the first sixteen eligible patients. Patients were deemed ineligible for enrollment if they had febrile or AIDS-related illness, tumors, hepatitis B or C coinfection, immunomodulatory therapy, recent vaccination or treatment interruptions. Residual genomic DNA was removed with the TURBO-DNase kit and globin mRNA was depleted with GLOBINclear. Pretreatment blood from HIV-infected patients was collected just before antiretroviral therapy was started.

The sample here was blood, taken before antiretroviral therapy. The chain is encoded by TRBV7-2 joined to TRBJ2-7; TRBD1 agrees with 7 junctional bases. The sequence was collected from an adult with HIV infection. The DNA is TGTGCCAGCAGCTTCCTACCAGGGGGTAACTACGAGCAGTACTTC. This gives the protein CASSFLPGGNYEQYF.